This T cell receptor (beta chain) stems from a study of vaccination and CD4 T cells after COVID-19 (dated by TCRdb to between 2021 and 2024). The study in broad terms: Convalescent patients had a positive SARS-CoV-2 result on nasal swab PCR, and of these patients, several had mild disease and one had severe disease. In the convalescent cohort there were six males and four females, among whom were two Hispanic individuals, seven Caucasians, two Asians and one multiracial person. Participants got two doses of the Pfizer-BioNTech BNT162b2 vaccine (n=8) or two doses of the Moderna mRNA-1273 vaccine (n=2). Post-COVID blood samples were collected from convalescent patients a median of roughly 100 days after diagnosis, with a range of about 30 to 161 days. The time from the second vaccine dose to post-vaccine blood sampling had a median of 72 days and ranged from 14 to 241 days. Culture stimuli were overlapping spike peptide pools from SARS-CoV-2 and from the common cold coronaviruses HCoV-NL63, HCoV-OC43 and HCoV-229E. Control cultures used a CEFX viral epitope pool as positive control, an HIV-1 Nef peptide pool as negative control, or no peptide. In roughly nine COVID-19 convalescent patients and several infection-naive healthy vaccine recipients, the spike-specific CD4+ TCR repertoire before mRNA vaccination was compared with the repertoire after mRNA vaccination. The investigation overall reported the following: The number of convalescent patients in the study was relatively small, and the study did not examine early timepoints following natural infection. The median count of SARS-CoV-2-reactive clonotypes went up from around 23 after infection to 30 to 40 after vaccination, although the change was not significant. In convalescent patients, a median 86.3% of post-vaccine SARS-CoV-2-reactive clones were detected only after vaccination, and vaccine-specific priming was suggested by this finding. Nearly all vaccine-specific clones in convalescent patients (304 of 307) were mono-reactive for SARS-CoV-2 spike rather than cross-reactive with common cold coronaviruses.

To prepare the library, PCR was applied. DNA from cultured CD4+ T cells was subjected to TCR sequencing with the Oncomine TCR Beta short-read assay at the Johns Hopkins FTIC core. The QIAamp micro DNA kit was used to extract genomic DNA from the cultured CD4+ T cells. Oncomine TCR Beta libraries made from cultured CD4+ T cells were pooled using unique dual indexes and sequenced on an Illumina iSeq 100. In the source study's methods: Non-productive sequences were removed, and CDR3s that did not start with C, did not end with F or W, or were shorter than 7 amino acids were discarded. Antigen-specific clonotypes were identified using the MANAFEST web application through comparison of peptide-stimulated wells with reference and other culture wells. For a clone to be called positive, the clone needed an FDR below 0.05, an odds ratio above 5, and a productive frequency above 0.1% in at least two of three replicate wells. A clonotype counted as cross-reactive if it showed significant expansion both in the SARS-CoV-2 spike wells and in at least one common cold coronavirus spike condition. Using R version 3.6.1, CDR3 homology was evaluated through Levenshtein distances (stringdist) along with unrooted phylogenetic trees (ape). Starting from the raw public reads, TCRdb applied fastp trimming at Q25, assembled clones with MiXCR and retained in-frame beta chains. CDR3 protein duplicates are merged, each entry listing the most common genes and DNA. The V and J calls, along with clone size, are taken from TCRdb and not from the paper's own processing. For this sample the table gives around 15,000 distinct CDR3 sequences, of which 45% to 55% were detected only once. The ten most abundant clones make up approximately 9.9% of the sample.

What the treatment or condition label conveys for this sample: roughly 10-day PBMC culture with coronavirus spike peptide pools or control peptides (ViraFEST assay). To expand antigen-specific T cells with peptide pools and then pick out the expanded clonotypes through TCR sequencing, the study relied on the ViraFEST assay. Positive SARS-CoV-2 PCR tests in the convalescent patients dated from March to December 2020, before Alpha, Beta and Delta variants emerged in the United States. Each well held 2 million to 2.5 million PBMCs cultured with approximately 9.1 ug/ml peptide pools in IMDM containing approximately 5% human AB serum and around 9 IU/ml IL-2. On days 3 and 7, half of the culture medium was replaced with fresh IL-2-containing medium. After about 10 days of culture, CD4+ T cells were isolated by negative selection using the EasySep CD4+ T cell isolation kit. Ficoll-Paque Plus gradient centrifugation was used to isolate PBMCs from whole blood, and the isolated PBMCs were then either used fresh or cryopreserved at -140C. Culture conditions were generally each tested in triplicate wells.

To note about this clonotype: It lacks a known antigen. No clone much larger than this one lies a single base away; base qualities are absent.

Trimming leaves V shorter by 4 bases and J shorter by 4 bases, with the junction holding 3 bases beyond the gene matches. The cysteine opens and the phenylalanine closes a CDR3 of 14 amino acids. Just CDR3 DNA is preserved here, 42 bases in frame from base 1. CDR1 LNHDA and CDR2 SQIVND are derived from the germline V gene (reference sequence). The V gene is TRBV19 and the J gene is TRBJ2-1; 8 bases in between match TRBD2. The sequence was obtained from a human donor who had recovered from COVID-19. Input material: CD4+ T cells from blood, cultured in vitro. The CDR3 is CASSKSGGYNEQFF. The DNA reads TGTGCCAGTAGTAAGAGCGGGGGTTACAATGAGCAGTTCTTC. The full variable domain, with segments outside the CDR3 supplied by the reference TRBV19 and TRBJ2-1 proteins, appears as DGGITQSPKYLFRKEGQNVTLSCEQNLNHDAMYWYRQDPGQGLRLIYYSQIVNDFQKGDIAEGYSVSREKKESFPLTVTSAQKNPTAFYLCASSKSGGYNEQFFGPGTRLTVL.